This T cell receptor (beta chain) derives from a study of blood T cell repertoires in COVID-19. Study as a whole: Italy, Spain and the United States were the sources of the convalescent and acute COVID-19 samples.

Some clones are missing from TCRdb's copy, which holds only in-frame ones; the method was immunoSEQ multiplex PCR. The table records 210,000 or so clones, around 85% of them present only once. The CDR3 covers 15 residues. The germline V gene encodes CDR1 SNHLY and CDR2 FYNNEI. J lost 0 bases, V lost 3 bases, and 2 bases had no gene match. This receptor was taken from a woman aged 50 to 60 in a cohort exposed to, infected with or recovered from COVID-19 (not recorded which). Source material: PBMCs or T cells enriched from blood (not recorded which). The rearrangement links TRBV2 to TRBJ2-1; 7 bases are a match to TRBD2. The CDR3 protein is CASSERGSSYNEQFF. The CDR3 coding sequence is TGTGCCAGCAGTGAGCGGGGGAGCTCCTACAATGAGCAGTTCTTC.